The clone carrying this TCR beta chain occurred many times. Amplification targeted TCR beta CDR3 regions from RNA transcripts. A set of HTBI primers served as the primers for a first-round RT-PCR of the TCR CDR3. TCRdb re-derived calls from the multiplex PCR reads in MiXCR, one entry per CDR3 protein. The sample lists roughly 580,000 distinct CDR3 sequences; approximately 15% were seen once. This sample was taken from a study of T cells in Graves' hyperthyroidism and ophthalmopathy. The receptor was isolated from a woman aged 25 to 39 with Graves' hyperthyroidism that later progressed to Graves' ophthalmopathy. Sequences were obtained from blood.

The CDR3 nucleotides are TGTGCCAGCCGTACGACCACCGGGGAGCTGTTTTTT. Its translation is CASRTTTGELFF. The rearrangement uses TRBV7-9 and TRBJ2-2; D gene unclear. Trimming left V 8 bases short and J 4 bases short, with 8 bases between. This CDR3 region has 12 residues. Germline V lookup: CDR1 SEHNR, CDR2 FQNEAQ (reference sequence).